The 22 T cell receptor beta chains below were found in one sample sequenced in a study of blood T cell repertoires in COVID-19. Data came from immunoSEQ multiplex PCR; TCRdb stores just in-frame clones and leaves some out. Here the sample spans over 100,000 clones, 83% being singletons. The sequenced sample was peripheral blood. These TCRs come from a woman aged 60-75 years with acute or convalescent COVID-19.

The rearrangement uses TRBV24-1 and TRBJ2-1; the D gene is possibly TRBD2 (6 bases). The germline V and J ends were trimmed by 4 bases and 0 bases, with 21 bases remaining between them. The germline gives CDR1 KGHDR, CDR2 SFDVKD. There are 19 residues in the CDR3. DNA of the CDR3: TGTGCCACCAGTGACCCTGTGCGGGGCCGAAGTGGCTCCTACAATGAGCAGTTCTTC. Amino acids: CATSDPVRGRSGSYNEQFF.

J is TRBJ1-2 and V is TRBV7-3, with 8 nucleotides matching TRBD1. The CDR3 contains 15 residues. Germline-derived CDR1 and CDR2 are SGHTA and FQGTGA. V gave up 5 bases and J gave up 6 bases; unmatched junction bases: 11. The CDR3 loop is CASSANRGTLHGYTF. The CDR3 DNA reads as TGTGCCAGCAGCGCGAACAGGGGGACCCTCCATGGCTACACCTTC.

The table lists this clone with a count of one. The chain employs TRBV6-6 and TRBJ1-5; no definite D call. The CDR3 is 13 amino acids. Germline assignment: CDR1 MNHNY and CDR2 SVGAGI (reference sequence). V was cut by 0 bases and J by 7 bases, with 7 bases left in between. The CDR3 loop reads CASSYSIEQPQHF. In DNA form, the CDR3 reads TGTGCCAGCAGTTACTCGATTGAGCAGCCCCAGCATTTT.

This clone has just a few counts. Here the CDR3 DNA reads TGTGCCAGCAGTTCCGCTGTGAGCTCCTATAATTCACCCCTCCACTTT. It encodes CASSSAVSSYNSPLHF. The chain employs TRBV6-5 and TRBJ1-6; D remains unclear. CDR3 length equals 16 residues. CDR1 MNHEY and CDR2 SVGAGI come from the germline V gene. V was clipped by 4 bases and J by 0 bases, with 10 bases between them.

In this sample, this clone turned up a few times. The chain combines TRBV2 with TRBJ1-6; 9 bases match TRBD1. The germline V gene encodes CDR1 SNHLY and CDR2 FYNNEI. The V segment lost 3 bases and the J segment 9 bases; nucleotides outside the gene matches: 6. The CDR3 has 15 amino acids. CDR3 region: CASSEMGQGGSPLHF. In DNA form, the CDR3 reads TGTGCCAGCAGTGAGATGGGACAGGGAGGTTCACCCCTCCACTTT.

The chain uses TRBV9 and TRBJ1-3; TRBD1 matches 9 bases. Trimming at V came to 6 bases and at J to 4 bases, leaving 2 bases not matched to a gene. There are 13 residues in the CDR3. The germline gives CDR1 SGDLS, CDR2 YYNGEE. CDR3 region: CASKGTGGNTIYF. CDR3 nucleotide sequence: TGTGCCAGCAAAGGGACAGGGGGAAACACCATATATTTT.

The genes are TRBV7-9 and TRBJ2-1, with 10 bases matching TRBD2. V dropped 5 bases and J dropped 6; count of bases not matched to a gene: 13. In germline, CDR1 is SEHNR, CDR2 FQNEAQ (reference sequence). The CDR3 is 17 residues long. The CDR3 protein is CASSPQLLAGKFNEQFF. The DNA of the CDR3 is TGTGCCAGCAGCCCCCAACTACTAGCGGGAAAATTCAATGAGCAGTTCTTC.

The chain links TRBV4-2 to TRBJ1-1, with 7 bases lining up with TRBD1. Per the germline V gene, CDR1 is LGHNA and CDR2 is YNFKEQ. V gave up 0 bases and J gave up 1 base; unmatched junction bases: 2. CDR3 length: 15 amino acids. CDR3: CASSQDRDRNTEAFF. CDR3 in DNA: TGTGCCAGCAGCCAAGATCGGGACAGGAACACTGAAGCTTTCTTT.

This clone is a singleton in its sample. J is TRBJ1-2 and V is TRBV5-6; D is ambiguous. Per germline, CDR1 SGHDT and CDR2 YYEEEE. The ends were cut back, 0 bases at V and 5 bases at J, with 5 bases in the middle. CDR3 length: 12 amino acids. The CDR3 spells CASSLGAYGYTF. The DNA of the CDR3 is TGTGCCAGCAGCTTGGGGGCATATGGCTACACCTTC.

Written as DNA, the CDR3 is TGCAGTGCTAGTTGGGCGGGAAGCTCTGGGGCCAACGTCCTGACTTTC. This gives the protein CSASWAGSSGANVLTF. This chain joins TRBV20-1 and TRBJ2-6; the D gene is possibly TRBD2 (6 bases). There are 16 residues in the CDR3. Germline assignment: CDR1 DFQATT and CDR2 SNEGSKA (reference sequence). The V gene lost 3 bases and the J gene lost 0 bases, with 12 bases spanning the gap.

This clone was detected once. The rearrangement uses TRBV5-1 and TRBJ1-2, with D unclear. Germline V gene data show CDR1 as SGHRS and CDR2 as YFSETQ. Trimming removed 4 bases at V and 1 base at J, with 8 bases between. This CDR3 spans 13 amino acids. CDR3 residues: CASSRFLNYGYTF. CDR3 nucleotides: TGCGCCAGCAGCCGGTTCCTTAACTATGGCTACACCTTC.

The CDR3 DNA is TGCAGCGCCGGGAGGGGTGAGCAGTTCTTC. Encoded protein: CSAGRGEQFF. This chain joins TRBV29-1 and TRBJ2-1, with 8 bases aligning to TRBD2. The CDR3 totals 10 residues. Germline lookup yields CDR1 SQVTM and CDR2 ANQGSEA. J lost 9 bases, V lost 7 bases, and 2 bases had no gene match.

The chain joins TRBV11-2 to TRBJ1-2; D is possibly TRBD1 (5 bases). The germline CDR1 and CDR2 sequences are SGHAT and FQNNGV. V shed 5 bases and J shed 5 bases, with 24 bases lying between them. The CDR3 totals 17 residues. The CDR3 is CASSPSVSQGIYYGYTF. The CDR3 nucleotides read TGTGCCAGCAGCCCAAGCGTCAGCCAGGGAATTTATTATGGCTACACCTTC.

The V and J genes are TRBV10-3 and TRBJ2-1; D not certain. The CDR3 is 13 residues long. The germline V gene encodes CDR1 ENHRY and CDR2 SYGVKD. V lost 8 bases and J 5 bases, leaving 13 bases between the germline ends. CDR3 DNA sequence: TGTGCCATCGGGCCCCCGCGAAACAATGAGCAGTTCTTC. The encoded protein is CAIGPPRNNEQFF.

The gene calls are TRBV7-9 and TRBJ1-2; 10 positions agree with TRBD1. The V and J ends lost 5 bases and 4 bases, in that order; junction bases with no gene match: 7. The CDR3 length is 15 residues. Per germline, CDR1 SEHNR and CDR2 FQNEAQ (reference sequence). CDR3 protein: CASSRGTGEGYGYTF. CDR3 coding DNA: TGTGCCAGCAGCCGGGGGACAGGGGAGGGCTATGGCTACACCTTC.

V usage is TRBV25-1 and J usage is TRBJ2-7; 9 bases are shared with TRBD2. This CDR3 spans 14 amino acids. Germline V lookup: CDR1 MGHDK, CDR2 SYGVNS. The J segment lost 4 bases and the V segment lost 7 bases, leaving 8 bases of the junction unmatched. The CDR3 DNA reads as TGTGCCAGCACCGCTGGTAGCGGGAGTTACGAGCAGTACTTC. This encodes CASTAGSGSYEQYF.

This sequence joins TRBV5-1 and TRBJ1-4; a possible D gene is TRBD1 (5 bases). V dropped 4 bases and J dropped 1 base, with 20 bases sitting between them. Germline V CDR1 and CDR2: SGHRS, YFSETQ. CDR3 size: 18 residues. The CDR3 bases are TGCGCCAGCAGCCGACAGACAGCCACCGGGGGAACTAATGAAAAACTGTTTTTT. It translates to CASSRQTATGGTNEKLFF.

The chain employs TRBV30 and TRBJ2-7; no clear D. The CDR3 is 11 amino acids. Germline V gives CDR1 GTSNPN, CDR2 SVGIG (reference sequence). Trimming removed 0 bases at V and 5 bases at J, with 5 bases between. CDR3 residues: CAWSVSDEQYF. DNA for the CDR3: TGTGCCTGGAGTGTAAGCGACGAGCAGTACTTC.

The chain recombines TRBV6-6 with TRBJ1-4; 7 bases fit TRBD1. Looked up from germline, CDR1 is MNHNY and CDR2 is SVGAGI (reference sequence). This CDR3 is built from 14 residues. After removal of 5 bases from V and 8 bases from J, the junction contained 8 bases not matched to a gene. The CDR3 DNA sequence: TGTGCCAGCAGTCTGGACAGGTTCGGGGAAAAACTGTTTTTT. Amino acids: CASSLDRFGEKLFF.

J is TRBJ2-7 and V is TRBV7-2, with 7 bases lining up with TRBD2. The CDR3 extends over 14 amino acids. V dropped 5 bases and J dropped 7; count of bases not matched to a gene: 11. Germline loops: CDR1 SGHTA, CDR2 FQGNSA. The DNA of the CDR3 is TGTGCCAGCAGCCCAGGTAGCGGGTCTAAGGAGCAGTACTTC. It is translated as CASSPGSGSKEQYF. The full variable domain, completed using reference TRBV7-2 and TRBJ2-7, is GAGVSQSPSNKVTEKGKDVELRCDPISGHTALYWYRQSLGQGLEFLIYFQGNSAPDKSGLPSDRFSAERTGGSVSTLTIQRTQQEDSAVYLCASSPGSGSKEQYFGPGTRLTVT.

The V call is TRBV3-1 (or the pseudogene TRBV3-2), the J call TRBJ2-4, with 10 bases that match TRBD2. V shed 1 base and J 3 bases; nucleotides not matched to a gene: 0. Per the germline V gene, CDR1 is LGHDT and CDR2 is YNNKEL (reference sequence). The CDR3 extends over 15 amino acids. The CDR3 coding sequence is TGTGCCAGCAGCCAAGTAGCGGGAGGCAAAAACATTCAGTACTTC. Encoded protein: CASSQVAGGKNIQYF.

The chain is built from TRBV3-1 (or the pseudogene TRBV3-2) and TRBJ1-2, with D possibly matching TRBD1 (6 bases). Deletions cut 4 bases from V and 7 bases from J, with 13 bases between. The CDR3 sequence is 13 residues long. Germline V gene lookup returns CDR1 LGHDT and CDR2 YNNKEL (reference sequence). DNA of the CDR3: TGTGCCAGCAGCCCCGGGAGGGGGTTTGGCTACACCTTC. This encodes CASSPGRGFGYTF.